This T cell receptor (beta chain) was sequenced for a study of blood T cell repertoires in COVID-19. The wider study: From the United States, Italy and Spain came samples of acute and convalescent COVID-19. The analysed material was cDNA or gDNA that came from T cells, B-cell-depleted T cells, or PBMCs.

This table comes from immunoSEQ multiplex PCR, and its TCRdb copy is limited to in-frame clones, with some not included. This sample has 200,000 or so clones, with around 85% found just once. This sequence was found in a woman between 45 and 60 years old with acute or convalescent COVID-19. What was sequenced was peripheral blood.

CDR3 region: CASSGRYPGLTLREQYF. The CDR3 DNA follows: TGTGCCAGCAGCGGGCGTTATCCGGGACTTACCCTACGGGAGCAGTACTTC. The chain recombines TRBV14 with TRBJ2-7; D may be TRBD2 (6 bases). The germline V and J ends were trimmed by 5 bases and 7 bases, with 27 bases remaining between them. This CDR3 spans 17 amino acids. CDR1 is SGHDN, CDR2 FVKESK, per germline. The whole variable domain, remainder taken from reference TRBV14 and TRBJ2-7, is EAGVTQFPSHSVIEKGQTVTLRCDPISGHDNLYWYRRVMGKEIKFLLHFVKESKQDESGMPNNRFLAERTGGTYSTLKVQPAELEDSGVYFCASSGRYPGLTLREQYFGPGTRLTVT.